What follows describes a single TCR beta chain. This specimen comes from a study of T cell changes during pregnancy in multiple sclerosis. V dropped 6 bases and J dropped 6; count of bases not matched to a gene: 8. Germline loops: CDR1 SNHLY, CDR2 FYNNEI. This CDR3 spans 14 amino acids. Sequenced by immunoSEQ multiplex PCR; TCRdb stores in-frame clones only, minus some. The table shows about 44,000 clones, with about 93% occurring only once. The material sequenced was CD4+ T cells from peripheral blood mononuclear cells, taken before pregnancy. The source is a female donor with multiple sclerosis, enrolled in a pregnancy study. This chain uses TRBV2 with TRBJ2-1, with 7 positions matching TRBD1. The chain's CDR3 is CASSDNRDSNEQFF. CDR3 sequence (DNA): TGTGCCAGCAGCGACAACCGGGACAGCAATGAGCAGTTCTTC.